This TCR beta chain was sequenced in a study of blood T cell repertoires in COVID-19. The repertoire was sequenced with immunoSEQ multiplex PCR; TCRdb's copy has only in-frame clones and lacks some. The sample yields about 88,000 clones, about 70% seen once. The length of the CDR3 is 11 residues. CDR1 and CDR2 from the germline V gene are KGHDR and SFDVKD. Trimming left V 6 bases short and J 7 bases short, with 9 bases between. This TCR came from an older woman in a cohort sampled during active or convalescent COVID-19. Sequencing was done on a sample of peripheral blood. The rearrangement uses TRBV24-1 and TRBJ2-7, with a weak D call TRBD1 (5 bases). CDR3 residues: CATSTGFEQYF. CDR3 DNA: TGTGCCACCAGTACAGGTTTTGAGCAGTACTTC.